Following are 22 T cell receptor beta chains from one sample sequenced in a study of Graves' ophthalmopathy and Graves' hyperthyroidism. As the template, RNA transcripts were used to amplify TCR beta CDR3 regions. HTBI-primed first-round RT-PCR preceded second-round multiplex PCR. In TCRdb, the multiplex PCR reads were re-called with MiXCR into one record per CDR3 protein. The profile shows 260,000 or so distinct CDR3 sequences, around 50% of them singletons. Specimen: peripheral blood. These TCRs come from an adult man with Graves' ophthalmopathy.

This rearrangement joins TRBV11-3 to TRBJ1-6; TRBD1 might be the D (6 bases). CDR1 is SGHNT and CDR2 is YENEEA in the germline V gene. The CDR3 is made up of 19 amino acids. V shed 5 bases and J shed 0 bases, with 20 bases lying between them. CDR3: CASSPPKGQWSSYNSPLHF. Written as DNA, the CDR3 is TGTGCCAGCAGCCCCCCCAAAGGACAGTGGAGCTCCTATAATTCACCCCTCCACTTT.

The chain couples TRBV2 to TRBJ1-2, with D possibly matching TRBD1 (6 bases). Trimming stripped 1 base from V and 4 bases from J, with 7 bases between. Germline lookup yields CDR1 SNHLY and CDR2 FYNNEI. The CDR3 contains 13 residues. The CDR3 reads CASSEGQAYGYTF. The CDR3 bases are TGTGCCAGCAGTGAAGGACAGGCCTATGGCTACACCTTC. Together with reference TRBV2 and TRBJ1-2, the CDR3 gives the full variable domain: EPEVTQTPSHQVTQMGQEVILRCVPISNHLYFYWYRQILGQKVEFLVSFYNNEISEKSEIFDDQFSVERPDGSNFTLKIRSTKLEDSAMYFCASSEGQAYGYTFGSGTRLTVV.

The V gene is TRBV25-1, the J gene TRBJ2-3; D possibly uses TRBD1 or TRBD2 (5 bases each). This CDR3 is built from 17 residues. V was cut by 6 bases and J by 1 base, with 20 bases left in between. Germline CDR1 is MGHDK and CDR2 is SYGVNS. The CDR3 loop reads CASSSPNRDGGTDTQYF. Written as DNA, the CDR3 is TGTGCCAGCAGCTCCCCCAACCGGGACGGAGGCACAGATACGCAGTATTTT.

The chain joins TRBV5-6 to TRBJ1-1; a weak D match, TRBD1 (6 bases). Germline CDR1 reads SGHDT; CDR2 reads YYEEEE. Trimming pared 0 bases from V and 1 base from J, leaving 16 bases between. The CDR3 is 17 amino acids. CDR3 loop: CASSLEGNGGGNTEAFF. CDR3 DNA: TGTGCCAGCAGCTTGGAGGGCAACGGAGGGGGGAACACTGAAGCTTTCTTT.

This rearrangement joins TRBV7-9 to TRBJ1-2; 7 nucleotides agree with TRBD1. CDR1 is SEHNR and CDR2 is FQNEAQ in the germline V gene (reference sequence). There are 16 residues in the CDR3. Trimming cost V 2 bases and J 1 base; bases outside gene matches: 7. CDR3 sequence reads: CASSLTGTELNYGYTF. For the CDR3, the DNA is TGTGCCAGCAGCTTAACCGGGACAGAACTTAACTATGGCTACACCTTC.

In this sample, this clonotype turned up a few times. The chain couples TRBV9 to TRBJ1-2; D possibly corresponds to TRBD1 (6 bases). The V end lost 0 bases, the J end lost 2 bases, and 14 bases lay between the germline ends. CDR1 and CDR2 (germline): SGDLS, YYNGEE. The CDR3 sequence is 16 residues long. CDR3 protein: CASSVARGRENYGYTF. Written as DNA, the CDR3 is TGTGCCAGCAGCGTAGCTCGGGGGCGTGAAAACTATGGCTACACCTTC.

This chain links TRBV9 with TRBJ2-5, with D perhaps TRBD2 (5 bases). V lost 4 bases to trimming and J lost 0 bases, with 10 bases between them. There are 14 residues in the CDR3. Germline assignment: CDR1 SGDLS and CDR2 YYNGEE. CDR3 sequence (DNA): TGTGCCAGCAGCCGAGACGGGAACCAAGAGACCCAGTACTTC. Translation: CASSRDGNQETQYF.

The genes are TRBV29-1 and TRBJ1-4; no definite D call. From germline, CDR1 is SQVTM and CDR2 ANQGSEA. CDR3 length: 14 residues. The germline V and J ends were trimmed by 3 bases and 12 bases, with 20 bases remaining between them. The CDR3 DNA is TGCAGCGTTGATTCCCCGGGATCTAACGAAGAACTGTTTTTT. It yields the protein CSVDSPGSNEELFF.

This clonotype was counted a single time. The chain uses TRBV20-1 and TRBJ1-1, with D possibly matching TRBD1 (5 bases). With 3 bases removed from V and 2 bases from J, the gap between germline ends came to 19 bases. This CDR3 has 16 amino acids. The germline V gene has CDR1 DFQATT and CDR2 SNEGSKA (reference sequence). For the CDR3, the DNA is TGCAGTGCTAGCGGGACCCCGAAGGAGAAAAACACTGAAGCTTTCTTT. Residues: CSASGTPKEKNTEAFF.

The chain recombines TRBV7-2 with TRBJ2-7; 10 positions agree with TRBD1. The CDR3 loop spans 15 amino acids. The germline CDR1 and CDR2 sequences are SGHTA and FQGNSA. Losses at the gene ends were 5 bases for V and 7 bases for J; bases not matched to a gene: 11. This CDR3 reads CASSAGTGAAGEQYF. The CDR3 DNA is TGTGCCAGCAGCGCCGGGACAGGGGCTGCTGGAGAGCAGTACTTC. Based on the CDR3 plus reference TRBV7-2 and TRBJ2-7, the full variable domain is GAGVSQSPSNKVTEKGKDVELRCDPISGHTALYWYRQSLGQGLEFLIYFQGNSAPDKSGLPSDRFSAERTGGSVSTLTIQRTQQEDSAVYLCASSAGTGAAGEQYFGPGTRLTVT.

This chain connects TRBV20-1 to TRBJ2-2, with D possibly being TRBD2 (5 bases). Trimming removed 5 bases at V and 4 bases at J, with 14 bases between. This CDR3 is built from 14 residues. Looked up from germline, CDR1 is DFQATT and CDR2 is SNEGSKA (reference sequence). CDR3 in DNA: TGCAGTGCTCAAAAGTTTCGGGGCACCGGGGAGCTGTTTTTT. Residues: CSAQKFRGTGELFF.

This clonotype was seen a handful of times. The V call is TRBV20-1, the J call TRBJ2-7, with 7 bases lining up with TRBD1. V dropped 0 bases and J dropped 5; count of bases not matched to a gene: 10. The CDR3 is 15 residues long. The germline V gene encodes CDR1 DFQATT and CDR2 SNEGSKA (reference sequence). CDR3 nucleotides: TGCAGTGCTAGAGATCCTTGGCAGGGGGTAGACGAGCAGTACTTC. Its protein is CSARDPWQGVDEQYF.

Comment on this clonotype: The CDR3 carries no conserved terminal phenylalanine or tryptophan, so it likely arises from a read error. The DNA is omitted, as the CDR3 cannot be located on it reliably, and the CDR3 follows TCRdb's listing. Here the CDR3 reads CASSQTRGTS. The chain links TRBV14 to TRBJ1-3; TRBD1, as called in the table, went unchecked against the DNA. Germline V CDR1 and CDR2: SGHDN, FVKESK. From its first to its last residue, the CDR3 has 10 amino acids.

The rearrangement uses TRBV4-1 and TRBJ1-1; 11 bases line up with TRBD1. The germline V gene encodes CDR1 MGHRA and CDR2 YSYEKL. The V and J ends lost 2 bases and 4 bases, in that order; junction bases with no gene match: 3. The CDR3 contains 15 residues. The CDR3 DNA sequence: TGCGCCAGCAGCCAACACGGGACAGGGGGCACTGAAGCTTTCTTT. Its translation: CASSQHGTGGTEAFF.

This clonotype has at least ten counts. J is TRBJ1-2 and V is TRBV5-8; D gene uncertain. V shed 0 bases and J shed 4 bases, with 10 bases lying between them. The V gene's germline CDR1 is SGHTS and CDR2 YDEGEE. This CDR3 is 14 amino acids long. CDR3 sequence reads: CASSLGTDFYGYTF. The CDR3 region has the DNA TGTGCCAGCAGCTTGGGAACGGACTTCTATGGCTACACCTTC.

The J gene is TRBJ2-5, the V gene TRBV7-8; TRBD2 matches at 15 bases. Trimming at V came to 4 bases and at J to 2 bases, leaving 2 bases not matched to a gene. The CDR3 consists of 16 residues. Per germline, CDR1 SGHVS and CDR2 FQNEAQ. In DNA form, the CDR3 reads TGTGCCAGCAGCTCTGGGACTAGCGGGAGGCAAGAGACCCAGTACTTC. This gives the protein CASSSGTSGRQETQYF. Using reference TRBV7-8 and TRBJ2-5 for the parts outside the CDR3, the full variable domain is GAGVSQSPRYKVAKRGQDVALRCDPISGHVSLFWYQQALGQGPEFLTYFQNEAQLDKSGLPSDRFFAERPEGSVSTLKIQRTQQEDSAVYLCASSSGTSGRQETQYFGPGTRLLVL.

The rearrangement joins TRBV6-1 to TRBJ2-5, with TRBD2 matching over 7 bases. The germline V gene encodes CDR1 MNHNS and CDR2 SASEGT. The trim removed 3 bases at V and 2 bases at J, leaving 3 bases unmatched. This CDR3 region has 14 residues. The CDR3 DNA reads TGTGCCAGCAGTGATTCGGGGGGTCAAGAGACCCAGTACTTC. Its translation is CASSDSGGQETQYF.

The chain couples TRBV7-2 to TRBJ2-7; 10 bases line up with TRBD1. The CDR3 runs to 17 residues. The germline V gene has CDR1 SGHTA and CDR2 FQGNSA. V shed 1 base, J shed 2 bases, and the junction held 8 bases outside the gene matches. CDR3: CASSLGPGQGSTYEQYF. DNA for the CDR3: TGTGCCAGCAGCTTAGGACCGGGACAGGGGTCGACCTACGAGCAGTACTTC.

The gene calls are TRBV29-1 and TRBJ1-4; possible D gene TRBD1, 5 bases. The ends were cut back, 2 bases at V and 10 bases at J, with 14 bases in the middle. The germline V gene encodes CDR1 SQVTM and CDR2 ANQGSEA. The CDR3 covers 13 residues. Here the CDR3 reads CSVEPFSGGKLFF. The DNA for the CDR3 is TGCAGCGTTGAACCCTTCTCCGGGGGAAAACTGTTTTTT.

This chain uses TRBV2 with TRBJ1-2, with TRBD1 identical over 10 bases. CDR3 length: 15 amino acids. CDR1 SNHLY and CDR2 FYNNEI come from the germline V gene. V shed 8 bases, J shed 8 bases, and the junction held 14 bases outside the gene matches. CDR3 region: CASQSIWDRGNGYTF. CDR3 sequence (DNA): TGTGCCAGCCAGTCTATTTGGGACAGGGGCAACGGCTACACCTTC.

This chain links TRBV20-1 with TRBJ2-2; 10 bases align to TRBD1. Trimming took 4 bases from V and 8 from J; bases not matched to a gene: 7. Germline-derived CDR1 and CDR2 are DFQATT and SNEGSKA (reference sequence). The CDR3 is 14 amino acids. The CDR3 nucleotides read TGCAGTGCTACCCTCGGACAGGGGGTGGGGGAGCTGTTTTTT. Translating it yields CSATLGQGVGELFF.

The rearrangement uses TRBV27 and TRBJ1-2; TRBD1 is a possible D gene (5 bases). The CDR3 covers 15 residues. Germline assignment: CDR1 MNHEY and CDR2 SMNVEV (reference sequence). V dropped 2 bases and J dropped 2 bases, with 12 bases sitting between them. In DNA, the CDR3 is TGTGCCAGCAGTTTAGGGACTCCTACAAACTATGGCTACACCTTC. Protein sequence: CASSLGTPTNYGYTF.